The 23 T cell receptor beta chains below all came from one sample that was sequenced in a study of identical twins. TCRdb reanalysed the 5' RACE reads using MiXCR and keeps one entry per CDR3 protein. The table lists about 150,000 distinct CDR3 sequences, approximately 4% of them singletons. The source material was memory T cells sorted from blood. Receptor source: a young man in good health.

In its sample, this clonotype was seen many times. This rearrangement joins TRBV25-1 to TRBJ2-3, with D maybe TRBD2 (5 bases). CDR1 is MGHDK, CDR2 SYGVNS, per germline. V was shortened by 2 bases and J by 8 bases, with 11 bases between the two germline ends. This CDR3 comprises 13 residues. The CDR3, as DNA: TGTGCCAGCAGTGAAGGGCGGGCGACTACGCAGTATTTT. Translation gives CASSEGRATTQYF. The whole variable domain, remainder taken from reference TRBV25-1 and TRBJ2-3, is EADIYQTPRYLVIGTGKKITLECSQTMGHDKMYWYQQDPGMELHLIHYSYGVNSTEKGDLSSESTVSRIRTEHFPLTLESARPSHTSQYLCASSEGRATTQYFGPGTRLTVL.

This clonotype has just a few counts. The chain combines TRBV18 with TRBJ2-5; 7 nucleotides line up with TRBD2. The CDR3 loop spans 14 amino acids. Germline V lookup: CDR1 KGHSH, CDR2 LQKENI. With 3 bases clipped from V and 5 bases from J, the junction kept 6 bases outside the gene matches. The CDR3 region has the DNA TGTGCCAGCTCACCCAGCCTAGCGGAGGAGACCCAGTACTTC. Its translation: CASSPSLAEETQYF.

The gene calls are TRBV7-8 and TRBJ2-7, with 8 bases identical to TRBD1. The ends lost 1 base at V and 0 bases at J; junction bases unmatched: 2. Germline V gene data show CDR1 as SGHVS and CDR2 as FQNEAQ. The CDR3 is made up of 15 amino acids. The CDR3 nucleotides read TGTGCCAGCAGCTTAGATGGACAGGGCTCCTACGAGCAGTACTTC. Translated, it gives CASSLDGQGSYEQYF. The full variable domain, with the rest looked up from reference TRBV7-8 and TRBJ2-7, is GAGVSQSPRYKVAKRGQDVALRCDPISGHVSLFWYQQALGQGPEFLTYFQNEAQLDKSGLPSDRFFAERPEGSVSTLKIQRTQQEDSAVYLCASSLDGQGSYEQYFGPGTRLTVT.

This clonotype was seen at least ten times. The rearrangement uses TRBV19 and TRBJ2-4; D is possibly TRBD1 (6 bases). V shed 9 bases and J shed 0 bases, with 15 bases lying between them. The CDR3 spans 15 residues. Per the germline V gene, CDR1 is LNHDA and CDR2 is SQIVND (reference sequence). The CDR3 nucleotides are TGTGCCAGCAGGGACAAAATTATAGCCAAAAACATTCAGTACTTC. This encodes CASRDKIIAKNIQYF.

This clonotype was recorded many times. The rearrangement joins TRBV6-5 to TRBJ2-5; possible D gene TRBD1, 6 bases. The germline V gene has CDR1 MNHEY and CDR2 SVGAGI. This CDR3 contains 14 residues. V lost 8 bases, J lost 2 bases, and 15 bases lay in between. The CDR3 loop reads CASRQLGQQETQYF. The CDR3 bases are TGTGCCAGCCGTCAACTCGGACAGCAAGAGACCCAGTACTTC.

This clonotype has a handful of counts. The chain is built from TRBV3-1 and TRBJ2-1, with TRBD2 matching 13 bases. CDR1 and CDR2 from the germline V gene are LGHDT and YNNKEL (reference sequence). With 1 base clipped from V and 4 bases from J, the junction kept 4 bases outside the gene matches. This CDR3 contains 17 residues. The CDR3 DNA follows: TGTGCCAGCAGCCAAGTAACACTAGCGGGAGGGTACAATGAGCAGTTCTTC. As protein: CASSQVTLAGGYNEQFF.

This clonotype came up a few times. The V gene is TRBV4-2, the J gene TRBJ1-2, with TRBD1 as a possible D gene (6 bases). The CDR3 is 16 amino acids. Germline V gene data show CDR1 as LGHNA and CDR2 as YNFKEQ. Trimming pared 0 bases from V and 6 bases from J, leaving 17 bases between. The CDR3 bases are TGTGCCAGCAGCCAAGATCCGTGGGGGGCTAAGGATGGCTACACCTTC. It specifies CASSQDPWGAKDGYTF.

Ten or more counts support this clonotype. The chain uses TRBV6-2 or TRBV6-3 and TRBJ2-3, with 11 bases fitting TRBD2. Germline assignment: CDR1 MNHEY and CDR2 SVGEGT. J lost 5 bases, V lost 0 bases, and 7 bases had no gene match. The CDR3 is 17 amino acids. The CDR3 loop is CASSYSMSLAGGDTQYF. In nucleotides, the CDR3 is TGTGCCAGCAGTTACTCGATGTCCCTAGCGGGAGGAGATACGCAGTATTTT.

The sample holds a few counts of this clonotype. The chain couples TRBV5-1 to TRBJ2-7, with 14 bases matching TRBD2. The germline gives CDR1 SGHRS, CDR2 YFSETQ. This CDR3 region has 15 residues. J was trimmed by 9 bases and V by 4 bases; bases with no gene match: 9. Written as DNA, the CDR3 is TGCGCCAGCAGCCCCGGGACTAGCGGGAGTCGTGGGCAGTACTTC. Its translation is CASSPGTSGSRGQYF.

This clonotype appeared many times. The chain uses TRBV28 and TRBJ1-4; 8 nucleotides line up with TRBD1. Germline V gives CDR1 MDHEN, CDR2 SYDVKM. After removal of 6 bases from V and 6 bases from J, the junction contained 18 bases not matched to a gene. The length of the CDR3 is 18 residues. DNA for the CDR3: TGTGCCAGCAGCTCCAACCTTACACCGGGACAGGAATATGAAAAACTGTTTTTT. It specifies CASSSNLTPGQEYEKLFF.

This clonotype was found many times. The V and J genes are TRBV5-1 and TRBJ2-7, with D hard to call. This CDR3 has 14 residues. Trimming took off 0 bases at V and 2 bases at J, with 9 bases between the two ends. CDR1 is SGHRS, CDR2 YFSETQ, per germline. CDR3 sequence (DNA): TGCGCCAGCAGCTTGGCGGGTGCCCCCTACGAGCAGTACTTC. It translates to CASSLAGAPYEQYF. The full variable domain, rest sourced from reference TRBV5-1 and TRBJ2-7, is KAGVTQTPRYLIKTRGQQVTLSCSPISGHRSVSWYQQTPGQGLQFLFEYFSETQRNKGNFPGRFSGRQFSNSRSEMNVSTLELGDSALYLCASSLAGAPYEQYFGPGTRLTVT.

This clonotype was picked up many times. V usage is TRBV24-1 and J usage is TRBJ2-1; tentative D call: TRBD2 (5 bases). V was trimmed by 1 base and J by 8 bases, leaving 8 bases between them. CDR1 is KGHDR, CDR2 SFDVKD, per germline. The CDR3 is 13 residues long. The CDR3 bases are TGTGCCACCAGTGATTTTTTGGGAGATGAGCAGTTCTTC. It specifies CATSDFLGDEQFF.

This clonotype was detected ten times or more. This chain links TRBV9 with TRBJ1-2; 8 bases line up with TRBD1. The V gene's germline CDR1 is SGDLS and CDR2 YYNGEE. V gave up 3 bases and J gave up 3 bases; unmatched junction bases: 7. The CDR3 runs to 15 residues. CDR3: CASSATGQADYGYTF. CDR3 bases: TGTGCCAGCAGCGCAACGGGACAGGCCGACTATGGCTACACCTTC.

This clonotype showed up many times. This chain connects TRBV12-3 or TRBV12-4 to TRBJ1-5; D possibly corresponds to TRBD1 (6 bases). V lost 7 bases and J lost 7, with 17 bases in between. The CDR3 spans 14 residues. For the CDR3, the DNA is TGTGCCAGCACCACAACACAGGGTAGACAGCCCCAGCATTTT. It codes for CASTTTQGRQPQHF.

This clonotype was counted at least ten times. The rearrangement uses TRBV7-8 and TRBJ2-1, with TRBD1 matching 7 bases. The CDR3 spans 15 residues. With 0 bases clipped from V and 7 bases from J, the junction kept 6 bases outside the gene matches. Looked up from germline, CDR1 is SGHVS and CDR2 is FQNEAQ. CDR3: CASSLAQGNRNEQFF. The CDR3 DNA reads TGTGCCAGCAGCTTAGCACAGGGGAATAGGAATGAGCAGTTCTTC.

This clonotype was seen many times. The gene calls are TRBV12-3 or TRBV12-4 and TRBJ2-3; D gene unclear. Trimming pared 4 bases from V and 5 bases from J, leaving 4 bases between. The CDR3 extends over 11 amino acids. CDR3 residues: CASSSGDTQYF. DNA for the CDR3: TGTGCCAGCAGTTCAGGAGATACGCAGTATTTT.

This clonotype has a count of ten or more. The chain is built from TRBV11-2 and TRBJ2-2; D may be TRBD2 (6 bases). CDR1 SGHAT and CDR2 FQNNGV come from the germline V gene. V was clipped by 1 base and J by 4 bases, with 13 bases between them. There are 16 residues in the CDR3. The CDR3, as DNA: TGTGCCAGCAGCTTAGGTGCAACGGGACTCACCGGGGAGCTGTTTTTT. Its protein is CASSLGATGLTGELFF.

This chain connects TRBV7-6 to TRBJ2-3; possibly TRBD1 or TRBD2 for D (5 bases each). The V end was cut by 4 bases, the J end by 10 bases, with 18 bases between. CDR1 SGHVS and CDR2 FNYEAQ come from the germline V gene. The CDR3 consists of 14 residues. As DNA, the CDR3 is TGTGCCAGCAGCTCCCGCTTGGGACCAGGACCGCAGTATTTT. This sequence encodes CASSSRLGPGPQYF.

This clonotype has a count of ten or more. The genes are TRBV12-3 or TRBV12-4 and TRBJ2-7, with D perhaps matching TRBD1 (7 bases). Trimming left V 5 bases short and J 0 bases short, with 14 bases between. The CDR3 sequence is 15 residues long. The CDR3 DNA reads TGTGCCAGCAGTGGGGGCGGGACAGTCTCCTACGAGCAGTACTTC. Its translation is CASSGGGTVSYEQYF.

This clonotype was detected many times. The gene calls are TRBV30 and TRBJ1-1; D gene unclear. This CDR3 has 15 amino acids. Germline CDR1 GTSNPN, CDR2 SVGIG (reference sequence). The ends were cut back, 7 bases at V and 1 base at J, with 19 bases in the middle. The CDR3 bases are TGTGCCTCCACCTCACGAGGCAGACCGAACACTGAAGCTTTCTTT. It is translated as CASTSRGRPNTEAFF.

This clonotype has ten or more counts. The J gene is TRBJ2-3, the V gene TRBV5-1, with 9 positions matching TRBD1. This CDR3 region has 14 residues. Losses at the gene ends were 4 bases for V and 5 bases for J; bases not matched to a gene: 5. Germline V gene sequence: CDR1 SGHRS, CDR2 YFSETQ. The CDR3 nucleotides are TGCGCCAGCAGCACAGGGGGCGTTGGAGATACGCAGTATTTT. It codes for CASSTGGVGDTQYF.

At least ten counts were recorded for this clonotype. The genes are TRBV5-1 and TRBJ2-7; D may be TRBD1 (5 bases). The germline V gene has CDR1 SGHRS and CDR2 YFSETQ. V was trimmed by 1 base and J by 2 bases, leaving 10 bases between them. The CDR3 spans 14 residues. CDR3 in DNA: TGCGCCAGCAGCTTGTCGGCAGGGACCTACGAGCAGTACTTC. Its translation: CASSLSAGTYEQYF. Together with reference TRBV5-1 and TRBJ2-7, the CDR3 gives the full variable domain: KAGVTQTPRYLIKTRGQQVTLSCSPISGHRSVSWYQQTPGQGLQFLFEYFSETQRNKGNFPGRFSGRQFSNSRSEMNVSTLELGDSALYLCASSLSAGTYEQYFGPGTRLTVT.

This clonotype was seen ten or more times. The CDR3 sequence: CSVRTTDTQYF. The CDR3 DNA reads as TGCAGTGTCCGGACTACAGATACGCAGTATTTT. This chain connects TRBV20-1 to TRBJ2-3; tentatively, D is TRBD2 (5 bases). Trimming removed 7 bases from V and 3 bases from J, with 8 bases in between. The germline V gene encodes CDR1 DFQATT and CDR2 SNEGSKA (reference sequence). CDR3 length: 11 amino acids.